This T cell receptor beta chain was obtained from a study of T cells in Graves' hyperthyroidism and ophthalmopathy. Notes on the study in general: In the analysis, a 13 V-J model separated ophthalmopathy from stable hyperthyroidism. Ophthalmopathy prediction by the model preceded onset by a median about 6 months.

Pregnant or lactating patients were excluded, as were those with uncontrolled infection or other autoimmune disease. Fresh peripheral blood, around 9.5 ml, yielded the PBMCs. The TCR beta CDR3 regions underwent amplification using RNA transcripts as the source. TCR CDR3 regions were first amplified by RT-PCR with HTBI primers. MiXCR, applied by TCRdb to the multiplex PCR reads, yields one record per CDR3 protein. Here the sample spans hundreds of thousands of distinct CDR3 sequences, less than 25% being singletons. The CDR3 runs 14 residues. V was cut by 5 bases and J by 7 bases, with 17 bases left in between. Germline values: CDR1 SNHLY, CDR2 FYNNEI. Points on this clonotype: Its target is not known. A much larger clone is a single base away; this may be a read error.

This sequence originates from a man aged 25 to 40 with Graves' ophthalmopathy. The chain links TRBV2 to TRBJ1-1; tentatively, D is TRBD1 (5 bases). The specimen was blood. CDR3 region: CASSQAGGTSEAFF. The CDR3 DNA follows: TGTGCCAGCAGTCAGGCGGGGGGGACCAGTGAAGCTTTCTTT. Full variable domain (remainder filled in from reference TRBV2 and TRBJ1-1): EPEVTQTPSHQVTQMGQEVILRCVPISNHLYFYWYRQILGQKVEFLVSFYNNEISEKSEIFDDQFSVERPDGSNFTLKIRSTKLEDSAMYFCASSQAGGTSEAFFGQGTRLTVV.